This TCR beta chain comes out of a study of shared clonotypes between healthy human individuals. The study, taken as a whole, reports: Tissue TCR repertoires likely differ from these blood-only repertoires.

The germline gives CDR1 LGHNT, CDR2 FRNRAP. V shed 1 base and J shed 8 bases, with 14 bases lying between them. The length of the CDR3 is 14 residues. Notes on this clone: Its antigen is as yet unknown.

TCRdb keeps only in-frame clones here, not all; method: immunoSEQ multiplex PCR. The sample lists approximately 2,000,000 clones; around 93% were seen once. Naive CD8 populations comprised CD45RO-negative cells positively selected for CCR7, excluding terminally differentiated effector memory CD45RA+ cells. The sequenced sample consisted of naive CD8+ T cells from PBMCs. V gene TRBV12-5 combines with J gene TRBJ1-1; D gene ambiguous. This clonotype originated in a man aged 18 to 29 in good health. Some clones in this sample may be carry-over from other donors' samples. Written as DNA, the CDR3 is TGTGCTAGTGGTTTGGCCCCCCTCGGAGGCGAAGCTTTCTTT. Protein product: CASGLAPLGGEAFF.